The 3 T cell receptor beta chains reported below all come from one sample, sequenced in a study of OX40 agonist ivuxolimab in advanced cancers. Sequenced by immunoSEQ multiplex PCR; TCRdb stores in-frame clones only, minus some. The repertoire holds tens of thousands of clones, with roughly four fifths as singletons. Sequenced material: CD4+ or CD8+ T cells sorted from blood, taken in a trial of the OX40 agonist ivuxolimab. These receptors were obtained from an adult with an advanced solid tumor such as melanoma, head and neck, liver or kidney cancer.

The CDR3 is CASSLGVESGNTIYF. The CDR3 DNA reads TGCGCCAGCAGCTTGGGGGTCGAGTCTGGAAACACCATATATTTT. The chain carries TRBV5-1 and TRBJ1-3; D call uncertain. The CDR3 loop spans 15 amino acids. The V end was cut by 0 bases, the J end by 1 base, with 8 bases between. CDR1 is SGHRS and CDR2 is YFSETQ in the germline V gene.

This clone has a single count. The chain uses TRBV9 and TRBJ2-7; TRBD1 matches at 9 bases. V shed 7 bases and J 1 base; nucleotides not matched to a gene: 3. The V gene's germline CDR1 is SGDLS and CDR2 YYNGEE. The CDR3 loop spans 13 amino acids. CDR3 sequence (DNA): TGTGCCAGCGGGACAGGGAATTCCTACGAGCAGTACTTC. Protein product: CASGTGNSYEQYF.

The genes are TRBV5-1 and TRBJ2-1, with 10 nucleotides matching TRBD1. There are 17 residues in the CDR3. J gave up 4 bases and V 1 base, and 8 bases lay outside the gene matches. Germline V gene sequence: CDR1 SGHRS, CDR2 YFSETQ. CDR3 protein: CASSLRDRGLDYNEQFF. As DNA, the CDR3 is TGCGCCAGCAGCTTGAGAGACAGGGGGCTGGATTACAATGAGCAGTTCTTC.